This T cell receptor (beta chain) originates from a study of long-term antiretroviral therapy in people with HIV. Turning to the study itself: Collection dates of the earliest samples fall about a decade before the 2015 immediate-ART recommendation. Study outcomes and limitations: An increase in diversity followed ART, yet levels stayed below transplant donor controls.

To note about this clone: What it binds is not known.

The CDR3 runs 15 residues. Looked up from germline, CDR1 is MNHEY and CDR2 is SVGAGI. Deletions cut 3 bases from V and 0 bases from J, with 10 bases between. Survey-level immunoSEQ v3.0 assays were run. Samples were sequenced targeting roughly 40,000-50,000 T-cell genomes each. Sequencing was performed with immunoSEQ multiplex PCR; in TCRdb, only in-frame clones are kept and a portion is missing. The sample yields 30,000 or so clones, about 85% seen once. Sampling of each donor yielded at least one pre-ART PBMC sample and at least two post-ART PBMC samples. The chain employs TRBV6-5 and TRBJ2-3, with TRBD2 as a possible D gene (6 bases). The receptor's source is a middle-aged man with HIV. Sample: unsorted PBMCs, taken 3 years after starting antiretroviral therapy. Written as DNA, the CDR3 is TGTGCCAGCAGTTATGGCGGGGTTAGCACAGATACGCAGTATTTT. Translated, it gives CASSYGGVSTDTQYF.